This passage covers 20 T cell receptor beta chains from one sample sequenced in a study of vaccination effects on CD4 cells after COVID-19. Assay: immunoSEQ multiplex PCR; the TCRdb copy retains only in-frame clones and omits some. This sample carries 10,000 or so clones, around 74% of them seen once, and the ten largest clones take 24%. These TCRs are of unknown antigen specificity. Using viral peptide pools, the ViraFEST assay grew out antigen-specific CD4+ T cells prior to sequencing. Having been cultured for under twelve days, the cells underwent CD4+ T cell isolation. Sequencing used CD4+ T cells from PBMCs cultured with HCoV-229E spike peptides, obtained before COVID-19 vaccination. These receptors came from a human donor who received a COVID-19 vaccine.

This clone occurred a few times. The chain's CDR3 is CASSRQRDTQYF. Written as DNA, the CDR3 is TGTGCCAGCAGCCGCCAAAGAGATACGCAGTATTTT. The genes are TRBV3-1 (or the pseudogene TRBV3-2) and TRBJ2-3; D gene ambiguous. The CDR3 runs to 12 residues. The germline V and J ends were trimmed by 4 bases and 5 bases, with 7 bases remaining between them. CDR1 and CDR2 (germline): LGHDT, YNNKEL (reference sequence).

The chain links TRBV19 to TRBJ1-5, with D possibly being TRBD1 (6 bases). V was pared by 6 bases and J by 7 bases, with 16 bases between. Germline V lookup: CDR1 LNHDA, CDR2 SQIVND (reference sequence). This CDR3 comprises 14 residues. CDR3 region: CASRRAGDGQPQHF. Written as DNA, the CDR3 is TGTGCCAGTAGGAGAGCAGGGGATGGGCAGCCCCAGCATTTT. Filled out from reference TRBV19 and TRBJ1-5, the complete variable domain reads DGGITQSPKYLFRKEGQNVTLSCEQNLNHDAMYWYRQDPGQGLRLIYYSQIVNDFQKGDIAEGYSVSREKKESFPLTVTSAQKNPTAFYLCASRRAGDGQPQHFGDGTRLSIL.

The chain couples TRBV10-3 to TRBJ1-2; a possible D gene is TRBD1 (6 bases). The CDR3 totals 14 residues. Trimming stripped 6 bases from V and 6 bases from J, with 17 bases between. CDR1 and CDR2 from the germline V gene are ENHRY and SYGVKD. This CDR3 is CAISPSGGANGYTF. The DNA of the CDR3 is TGTGCCATCAGCCCCAGTGGGGGGGCGAATGGCTACACCTTC.

In this sample, this clone turned up once. The rearrangement uses TRBV30 and TRBJ1-4; D possibly corresponds to TRBD1 (5 bases). There are 15 residues in the CDR3. From germline, CDR1 is GTSNPN and CDR2 SVGIG (reference sequence). V lost 3 bases, J lost 3 bases, and 14 bases lay in between. Here the CDR3 reads CAWRRKGRSNEKLFF. As DNA, the CDR3 is TGTGCCTGGAGGCGGAAGGGGAGATCTAATGAAAAACTGTTTTTT.

The chain uses TRBV19 and TRBJ2-4; 7 bases fit TRBD2. Per germline, CDR1 LNHDA and CDR2 SQIVND (reference sequence). The CDR3 extends over 14 amino acids. The trim removed 7 bases at V and 4 bases at J, leaving 7 bases unmatched. Here the CDR3 reads CASTENGGKNIQYF. The CDR3 DNA sequence: TGTGCCAGTACCGAAAACGGGGGGAAAAACATTCAGTACTTC. The whole variable domain, filled in from reference TRBV19 and TRBJ2-4, reads DGGITQSPKYLFRKEGQNVTLSCEQNLNHDAMYWYRQDPGQGLRLIYYSQIVNDFQKGDIAEGYSVSREKKESFPLTVTSAQKNPTAFYLCASTENGGKNIQYFGAGTRLSVL.

The CDR3 DNA follows: TGTGCCAGCAGTACCGGGACAGGGGCCTACGAGCAGTACTTC. Translation gives CASSTGTGAYEQYF. The V call is TRBV27, the J call TRBJ2-7; 10 bases are shared with TRBD1. Trimming at V came to 5 bases and at J to 2 bases, leaving 3 bases not matched to a gene. This CDR3 contains 14 residues. The V gene's germline CDR1 is MNHEY and CDR2 SMNVEV (reference sequence).

The rearrangement joins TRBV19 to TRBJ2-7, with D maybe TRBD1 (6 bases). The CDR3 has 15 residues. CDR1 is LNHDA and CDR2 is SQIVND in the germline V gene (reference sequence). V was pared by 3 bases and J by 2 bases, with 14 bases between. Here the CDR3 reads CASSIGGRFPYEQYF. CDR3 bases: TGTGCCAGTAGTATTGGGGGCAGATTCCCCTACGAGCAGTACTTC.

With respect to this clone: This specimen includes other DNA sequences encoding the same CDR3. The chain uses TRBV4-2 and TRBJ1-3, with D unclear. CDR1 and CDR2 (germline): LGHNA, YNFKEQ. The CDR3 totals 14 residues. V lost 4 bases and J 3 bases, leaving 10 bases between the germline ends. This CDR3 is CASSPQVFGNTIYF. The CDR3 DNA is TGTGCCAGCAGCCCTCAGGTGTTTGGAAACACCATATATTTT.

J is TRBJ2-1 and V is TRBV5-4, with 10 bases aligning to TRBD1. Trimming removed 0 bases from V and 5 bases from J; junction bases left unmatched: 5. Per germline, CDR1 SGHNT and CDR2 YYREEE (reference sequence). The CDR3 totals 16 residues. CDR3: CASSLARQGAHNEQFF. CDR3 sequence (DNA): TGTGCCAGCAGCTTGGCCAGACAGGGGGCCCACAATGAGCAGTTCTTC.

The chain has TRBV2 and TRBJ1-1; 7 bases agree with TRBD1. CDR1 and CDR2 (germline): SNHLY, FYNNEI. The CDR3 is made up of 14 amino acids. Losses at the gene ends were 4 bases for V and 2 bases for J; bases not matched to a gene: 4. The CDR3 reads CASSGDSFNTEAFF. For the CDR3, the DNA is TGTGCCAGCAGTGGGGACAGCTTTAACACTGAAGCTTTCTTT.

The chain has TRBV9 and TRBJ2-3; D ambiguous. This CDR3 contains 16 residues. Germline V gene sequence: CDR1 SGDLS, CDR2 YYNGEE. The ends were cut back, 0 bases at V and 0 bases at J, with 11 bases in the middle. This CDR3 is CASSVAPASSTDTQYF. CDR3 DNA sequence: TGTGCCAGCAGCGTAGCTCCTGCCTCTAGCACAGATACGCAGTATTTT.

The V call is TRBV19, the J call TRBJ1-1; possibly TRBD1 for D (6 bases). The V and J ends lost 3 bases and 4 bases respectively, with 12 bases between them. Germline CDR1 is LNHDA and CDR2 is SQIVND (reference sequence). This CDR3 has 14 residues. CDR3 protein: CASSMIGGTTEAFF. In DNA form, the CDR3 reads TGTGCCAGTAGTATGATAGGGGGTACCACTGAAGCTTTCTTT.

This clone was found a few times. The chain has TRBV5-4 and TRBJ1-2; 9 nucleotides agree with TRBD1. In germline, CDR1 is SGHNT, CDR2 YYREEE (reference sequence). J was trimmed by 10 bases and V by 4 bases; bases with no gene match: 5. There are 12 residues in the CDR3. The CDR3 DNA follows: TGTGCCAGCAGCATCCGGACAGGGGACTACACCTTC. Encoded protein: CASSIRTGDYTF.

The rearrangement joins TRBV28 to TRBJ2-7, with 11 bases identical to TRBD1. The V and J ends lost 6 bases and 6 bases, in that order; junction bases with no gene match: 7. CDR1 is MDHEN and CDR2 is SYDVKM in the germline V gene. CDR3 size: 14 residues. The CDR3 protein is CASRRGQGVSEQYF. The CDR3 region has the DNA TGTGCCAGCAGGAGGGGACAGGGGGTTTCCGAGCAGTACTTC. Supplemented by reference TRBV28 and TRBJ2-7, the full variable domain reads DVKVTQSSRYLVKRTGEKVFLECVQDMDHENMFWYRQDPGLGLRLIYFSYDVKMKEKGDIPEGYSVSREKKERFSLILESASTNQTSMYLCASRRGQGVSEQYFGPGTRLTVT.

This clone turned up a few times. The V call is TRBV7-2, the J call TRBJ1-6; 11 bases are shared with TRBD1. CDR1 and CDR2 (germline): SGHTA, FQGNSA. V was clipped by 5 bases and J by 7 bases; unmatched bases: 1. This CDR3 is 14 amino acids long. The CDR3 bases are TGTGCCAGCAGCCGGGACAGGGGGAATTCACCCCTCCACTTT. This codes for CASSRDRGNSPLHF.

The chain couples TRBV2 to TRBJ2-1; unclear D gene. Looked up from germline, CDR1 is SNHLY and CDR2 is FYNNEI. The CDR3 runs 12 residues. Trimming pared 1 base from V and 6 bases from J, leaving 4 bases between. CDR3 protein: CASSEEVNEQFF. In DNA form, the CDR3 reads TGTGCCAGCAGTGAAGAAGTCAATGAGCAGTTCTTC. Drawing the rest from reference TRBV2 and TRBJ2-1, the complete variable domain is EPEVTQTPSHQVTQMGQEVILRCVPISNHLYFYWYRQILGQKVEFLVSFYNNEISEKSEIFDDQFSVERPDGSNFTLKIRSTKLEDSAMYFCASSEEVNEQFFGPGTRLTVL.

This chain connects TRBV5-6 to TRBJ1-6; D is unclear. The V and J ends lost 0 bases and 7 bases respectively, with 8 bases between them. Germline CDR1 and CDR2: SGHDT and YYEEEE. This CDR3 is 14 amino acids long. CDR3 coding DNA: TGTGCCAGCAGCTTGGTAGGGAGAAATTCACCCCTCCACTTT. It codes for CASSLVGRNSPLHF. The full variable domain, with the rest looked up from reference TRBV5-6 and TRBJ1-6, is DAGVTQSPTHLIKTRGQQVTLRCSPKSGHDTVSWYQQALGQGPQFIFQYYEEEERQRGNFPDRFSGHQFPNYSSELNVNALLLGDSALYLCASSLVGRNSPLHFGNGTRLTVT.

The chain carries TRBV7-2 and TRBJ1-1, with D possibly matching TRBD1 (5 bases). Between the trimmed V and J ends, which lost 1 base and 8 bases, there was a span of 11 bases. This CDR3 region has 13 residues. CDR1 and CDR2 (germline): SGHTA, FQGNSA. The CDR3 bases are TGTGCCAGCAGCTTAGAAGGTGCAGGGGAAGCTTTCTTT. Translating it yields CASSLEGAGEAFF.

In its sample, this clone was seen a few times. This rearrangement joins TRBV25-1 to TRBJ1-6; D gene uncertain. Germline V gene data show CDR1 as MGHDK and CDR2 as SYGVNS. Between the trimmed V and J ends, which lost 6 bases and 10 bases, there was a span of 10 bases. The CDR3 consists of 12 residues. CDR3 region: CASSWRESPLHF. CDR3 bases: TGTGCCAGCAGCTGGCGGGAGTCACCCCTCCACTTT.

V usage is TRBV6-6 and J usage is TRBJ1-2; 7 bases align to TRBD1. Germline values: CDR1 MNHNY, CDR2 SVGAGI (reference sequence). Trimming cost V 5 bases and J 4 bases; bases outside gene matches: 7. CDR3 size: 14 residues. The CDR3 loop reads CASSQGTESYGYTF. CDR3 DNA sequence: TGTGCCAGCAGTCAAGGGACAGAATCCTATGGCTACACCTTC.